What follows describes a single T cell receptor (beta chain). Looked up from germline, CDR1 is MNHEY and CDR2 is SMNVEV (reference sequence). V lost 6 bases and J 2 bases, leaving 10 bases between the germline ends. This CDR3 has 14 amino acids. These data belong to a study of blood T cell repertoires in COVID-19. On the study more broadly: Nucleic acid was either cDNA or gDNA, and it came from T cells, B-cell-depleted T cells, or PBMCs.

Study processing details: Counts of nucleated cells, estimated from reference gene primer amplification, were obtained. Assay: immunoSEQ multiplex PCR; the TCRdb copy retains only in-frame clones and omits some. Clone size and V and J calls were adopted from that table, with D and trimming inferred from the DNA. This sample has 100,000 to 150,000 clones; 80% occur once, and the top ten carry 1.5% to 2%. The specimen sequenced was peripheral blood. The receptor comes from a man between 65 and 85 years old with acute or convalescent COVID-19. The chain employs TRBV27 and TRBJ2-2; the D is unclear. The CDR3 bases are TGTGCCAGCAGCCCCTCTTATAACACCGGGGAGCTGTTTTTT. Amino acid sequence: CASSPSYNTGELFF.